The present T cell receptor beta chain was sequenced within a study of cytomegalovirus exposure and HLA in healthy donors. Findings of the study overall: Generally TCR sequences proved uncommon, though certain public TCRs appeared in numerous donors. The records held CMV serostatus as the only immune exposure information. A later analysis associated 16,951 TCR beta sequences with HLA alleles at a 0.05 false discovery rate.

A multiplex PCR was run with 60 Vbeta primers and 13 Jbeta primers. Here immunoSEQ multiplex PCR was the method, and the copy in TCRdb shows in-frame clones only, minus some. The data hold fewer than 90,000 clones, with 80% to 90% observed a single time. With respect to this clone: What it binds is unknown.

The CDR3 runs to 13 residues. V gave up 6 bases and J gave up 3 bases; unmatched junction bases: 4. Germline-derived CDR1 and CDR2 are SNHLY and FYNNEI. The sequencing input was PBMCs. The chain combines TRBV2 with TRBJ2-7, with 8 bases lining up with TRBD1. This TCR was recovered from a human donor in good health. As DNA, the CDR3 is TGTGCCAGCAGGAACGGACAGGGCTACGAGCAGTACTTC. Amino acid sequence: CASRNGQGYEQYF.